These T cell receptor beta chains were read from a single sample in a study of shared clonotypes between healthy human individuals. The data were produced by immunoSEQ multiplex PCR, yet TCRdb's version contains in-frame clones alone and is incomplete. The sample lists roughly 530,000 clones; 90% to 97% were seen once. Sequenced material: naive CD4+ T cells sorted from blood. The receptor set was obtained from a woman under 40 in good health. The CDR3 runs from the conserved cysteine through the conserved F or W. The D gene is left open where the match is weak. Clone size is stated in some rows and not others, as once, few, many or a class when expanded.

TGTGCCAGCAGCAAAGTGGAGGACAGGAGGAACACTGAAGCTTTCTTT CASSKVEDRRNTEAFF TRBJ1-1 TRBV21-1 - -
TGTGCCAGCTCACCACAGGGGGGAGTCGAAAAACTGTTTTTT CASSPQGGVEKLFF TRBJ1-4 TRBV18 - -
TGTGCCAGCAGCTTAAGGGGGTACACTGAAGCTTTCTTT CASSLRGYTEAFF TRBJ1-1 TRBV7-9 - -
TGTGCCAGCAGCTTTGCGAGGACCACCGGGGAGCTGTTTTTT CASSFARTTGELFF TRBJ2-2 TRBV7-3 - -
TGTGCCAGCAGCGGGACAGGGAGAGGCGAGCAGTACTTC CASSGTGRGEQYF TRBJ2-7 TRBV5-8 TRBD1 -
TGTGCCAGCTCAAAAACCGGACTAGCGGGTAGAAGCAATGAGCAGTTCTTC CASSKTGLAGRSNEQFF TRBJ2-1 TRBV27 TRBD2 -
TGTGCCAGCAGCCGCACCCTGGGACTAGCGGGCCGCACAGATACGCAGTATTTT CASSRTLGLAGRTDTQYF TRBJ2-3 TRBV7-9 TRBD2 -
TGTGCCAGCAGCTCGGGACTAGCATACTACAATGAGCAGTTCTTC CASSSGLAYYNEQFF TRBJ2-1 TRBV7-7 TRBD2 -
TGTGCCAGCAGCTTAGCGGTTAGCGTGACATACAATGAGCAGTTCTTC CASSLAVSVTYNEQFF TRBJ2-1 TRBV11-3 - -
TGTGCCAGCAGCCAAGGGACAGGAATTTTTTATGGCTACACCTTC CASSQGTGIFYGYTF TRBJ1-2 TRBV11-2 TRBD1 once
TGTGCCAGTAGGATCAGAAGCACAGATACGCAGTATTTT CASRIRSTDTQYF TRBJ2-3 TRBV19 - -
TGTGCCAGCAGTTCCCGACAGGACCGCTCCTACAATGAGCAGTTCTTC CASSSRQDRSYNEQFF TRBJ2-1 TRBV6-6 - -
TGTGCCAGCAGCGGCCCCAGACGGAATCTCCTTACCTACGAGCAGTACTTC CASSGPRRNLLTYEQYF TRBJ2-7 TRBV7-2 - -
TGTGCCAGCTCACCGCCGGGACTAGCGGTAAACAATGAGCAGTTCTTC CASSPPGLAVNNEQFF TRBJ2-1 TRBV18 TRBD2 once
TGTGCCACCTACTCCGGGACACAGAATCAGCCCCAGCATTTT CATYSGTQNQPQHF TRBJ1-5 TRBV15 - -
TGTGCCAGCAGCAGACGACAGGGATTAGGTAATGAAAAACTGTTTTTT CASSRRQGLGNEKLFF TRBJ1-4 TRBV9 TRBD1 -
TGTGCCAGCAGCCAAGATTTATCCGTGCGGGAGAACACTGAAGCTTTCTTT CASSQDLSVRENTEAFF TRBJ1-1 TRBV4-2 - -
TGTGCCAGCGGCATCACGGGACAGGGGACTTCCTACGAGCAGTACTTC CASGITGQGTSYEQYF TRBJ2-7 TRBV27 TRBD1 -
TGTGCCAGCACCAAACCGGCAGGGCGGCGCACCGGGGAGCTGTTTTTT CASTKPAGRRTGELFF TRBJ2-2 TRBV7-8 - once
TGTGCCAGCAGTGGGGAAGGTGCGCCGAGGGGCTACACCTTC CASSGEGAPRGYTF TRBJ1-2 TRBV28 - -
TGTGCCAGCAGCTTAGTGCCAGCGGGGGGCTACGAGCAGTACTTC CASSLVPAGGYEQYF TRBJ2-7 TRBV7-9 TRBD2 -
TGTGCCACTCAACAGCAAGCTAACTATGGCTACACCTTC CATQQQANYGYTF TRBJ1-2 TRBV19 - -
TGTGCCAGCAGCTACCGGGACATCTTTGGCTACACCTTC CASSYRDIFGYTF TRBJ1-2 TRBV7-9 - -
TGCGCCAGCAGCCAGGACGGGACCTACGAGCAGTACTTC CASSQDGTYEQYF TRBJ2-7 TRBV5-1 - -
TGTGCCAGCAGCTTAGCGGAGCTGTTTTTT CASSLAELFF TRBJ2-2 TRBV7-2 - -
TGTGCCAGTAGTATAGGGGAAGGCCTGATGAATGAAAAACTGTTTTTT CASSIGEGLMNEKLFF TRBJ1-4 TRBV19 - -
TGTGCCAGCAGCTTAGATTACGAATTGGGGACACCAAACGAGCAGTACTTC CASSLDYELGTPNEQYF TRBJ2-7 TRBV11-2 - -
TGCAGCGTTGCTCGACTAGAGGGGGATGAGCAGTTCTTC CSVARLEGDEQFF TRBJ2-1 TRBV29-1 - -
TGTGCCAGCATCGTCGGACGGGGACCATATAGCAATCAGCCCCAGCATTTT CASIVGRGPYSNQPQHF TRBJ1-5 TRBV28 - -
TGTGCCAGCAGGCTTGGCGGGGGGGGTCAGCCCCAGCATTTT CASRLGGGGQPQHF TRBJ1-5 TRBV6-1 - -
TGTGCCTTCCTCCTTAACTATGGCTACACCTTC CAFLLNYGYTF TRBJ1-2 TRBV30 - -
TGTGCCAGCAGCCGGGCCGTAAATTCACCCCTCCACTTT CASSRAVNSPLHF TRBJ1-6 TRBV11-1 - -
TGCGCCAGCAGTCCGATCGGACAGATGAACACTGAAGCTTTCTTT CASSPIGQMNTEAFF TRBJ1-1 TRBV4-1 - -
TGTGCCAGCAGCCAAGATATAAGACAGGGGCGAACCGGGGAGCTGTTTTTT CASSQDIRQGRTGELFF TRBJ2-2 TRBV14 TRBD1 -
TGCGCCAGCAGCTCCCGGGACGGCTACGAGCAGTACTTC CASSSRDGYEQYF TRBJ2-7 TRBV5-1 - -
TGTGCCAGCAGCCCCCATCGTGCCGGGACAGCGCCCGGATACAATGAGCAGTTCTTC CASSPHRAGTAPGYNEQFF TRBJ2-1 TRBV9 TRBD1 -
TGTGCCAGTAGTTCCCCAGGGTATCGATACGAGCAGTACTTC CASSSPGYRYEQYF TRBJ2-7 TRBV19 - -
TGCGCCAGCAGCTTGTTGACAGGGGGTATGCGGGAGCAGTACTTC CASSLLTGGMREQYF TRBJ2-7 TRBV5-1 TRBD1 -
TGCGCCAGTTCGAGAGGAATGAACACTGAAGCTTTCTTT CASSRGMNTEAFF TRBJ1-1 TRBV5-1 - -
TGCGCCAGCAGCCAAGACGCCCACCTAGCGGGAGGGGAAGAGACCCAGTACTTC CASSQDAHLAGGEETQYF TRBJ2-5 TRBV4-1 TRBD2 -
TGTGCCAGCAGCGTAGTATCCAGCAGCGACGAGCAGTACTTC CASSVVSSSDEQYF TRBJ2-7 TRBV9 - -
TGTGCCAGCAGCTTCACTCGTGAAAAACTGTTTTTT CASSFTREKLFF TRBJ1-4 TRBV11-2 - -
TGCGCCAGCAGCTCCGGGCTCGCAAGCTCTGGGGCCAACGTCCTGACTTTC CASSSGLASSGANVLTF TRBJ2-6 TRBV5-1 - once
TGTGCCAGCTCACTGAGCGGGTCCGCGGCCACAGATACGCAGTATTTT CASSLSGSAATDTQYF TRBJ2-3 TRBV18 - -
TGCGCCAGCATATGTAGACCCTACGAGCAGTACTTC CASICRPYEQYF TRBJ2-7 TRBV10-1 - -